This T cell receptor beta chain was sequenced in a study of shared clonotypes between healthy human individuals. Across the whole study: The donors, a couple of women and three men, were aged 18 to 49. Study-level findings and limits: Despite large depth, rarefaction showed incomplete sorted-subset sequencing. Generation probabilities were higher for clonotypes shared across all four sorted-subset donors than for unshared ones.

CDR3 length equals 15 residues. Germline CDR1 is MNHEY and CDR2 is SVGAGI. The ends were cut back, 0 bases at V and 3 bases at J, with 10 bases in the middle. In the naive CD8 group, cells lacked CD45RO and were positively selected for CCR7, so terminally differentiated effector memory CD45RA+ cells were left out. About this clone: The antigen is unknown.

Each sorted subset replicate got 200 ng genomic DNA, roughly 30,000 genomes. Generated by immunoSEQ multiplex PCR, the TCRdb table keeps only in-frame clones and is missing some. The sample has around 600,000 clones, approximately 95% seen once. The chain employs TRBV6-5 and TRBJ2-3; D call uncertain. This TCR came from a woman between 25 and 40 years old in good health. What was sequenced was naive CD8+ T cells sorted from blood. The CDR3 sequence: CASSYSTLGTDTQYF. CDR3 coding DNA: TGTGCCAGCAGTTACTCGACCCTTGGGACAGATACGCAGTATTTT.